The clone carrying this T cell receptor beta chain was seen a few times. Its antigen is not known. The germline CDR1 and CDR2 sequences are KGHDR and SFDVKD. J gave up 8 bases and V 1 base, and 2 bases lay outside the gene matches. CDR3 size: 13 residues. TCRdb fed the 5' RACE reads into MiXCR, producing one record per CDR3 protein. The sample lists 200,000 to 250,000 distinct CDR3 sequences; roughly 7% were seen once. The sample is drawn from a study of identical twins. Overall study results and limits: Cord blood beta clonotypes that were abundant carried fewer insertions, and memory repertoires showed no such trend. Twin-shared out-of-frame alpha sequences were enriched for low generation probability.

These data also formed part of another study, on yellow fever vaccine responses in identical twins.

This chain uses TRBV24-1 with TRBJ1-1; TRBD1 matches at 8 bases. Source material: memory (CD45RO+) T cells sorted from blood. The sequence was obtained from a woman aged 18-30 years in good health. The CDR3 DNA sequence: TGTGCCACCAGTGATTTACAGGGGGTCGAAGCTTTCTTT. It encodes CATSDLQGVEAFF.